A selection of T cell receptor beta chains follows, all from one sample in a study of spatial heterogeneity in lung cancer. MiXCR was run by TCRdb on the 5' RACE reads, yielding one entry per CDR3 protein. The data contain over 95,000 distinct CDR3 sequences, roughly 10% of them seen just once; the ten biggest clones take up about 24%. The material was PBMCs, obtained at follow-up. These TCRs come from a female donor with early-stage non-small cell lung cancer. Each CDR3 is given with its conserved first and last residue. A clone size is listed for some rows: how often the clone was seen (once, few, many), or a class if it is expanded.

v_call,clone_size,j_call,cdr3_length,cdr3_aa
TRBV7-2,-,TRBJ1-2,17,CASSLESRAVTNYGYTF
TRBV5-1,-,TRBJ2-3,13,CASSLTGSDTQYF
TRBV3-1,few,TRBJ1-5,15,CASSQDLRVNQPQHF
TRBV20-1,-,TRBJ2-3,15,CSASTGQGGGDTQYF
TRBV5-1,many,TRBJ1-2,12,CASASITDGYTF
TRBV27,many,TRBJ1-2,15,CASSPLGGRSYGYTF
TRBV11-2,-,TRBJ2-1,15,CASSFNSGQYNEQFF
TRBV2,many,TRBJ1-2,13,CASSPSGDRGYTF
TRBV12-3/TRBV12-4,few,TRBJ2-3,15,CASSLTGLAGDTQYF
TRBV7-2,few,TRBJ1-6,16,CASSLAAALYNSPLHF
TRBV12-3/TRBV12-4,many,TRBJ2-5,14,CASNLQGAGETQYF
TRBV7-2,-,TRBJ2-1,15,CASSLGQGTWNEQFF
TRBV6-6,few,TRBJ1-6,14,CASTTGTANSPLHF
TRBV27,few,TRBJ1-1,14,CASRDTGYGAEAFF
TRBV4-2,-,TRBJ2-2,18,CASSQEVPTALPAGELFF
TRBV3-1,many,TRBJ1-1,14,CASSPQNSNTEAFF
TRBV19,-,TRBJ1-4,16,CASSIGQAGANEKLFF
TRBV15,many,TRBJ2-3,15,CATSLRLADTDTQYF
TRBV29-1,many,TRBJ2-1,14,CSARGQGSRDEQFF
TRBV3-1,few,TRBJ2-7,16,CASSQGGLAGVPEQYF
TRBV6-5,many,TRBJ2-1,14,CASSNRREGNEQFF
TRBV5-1,few,TRBJ2-3,14,CASRGTPSTDTQYF
TRBV20-1,many,TRBJ1-5,12,CSARWRLQPQHF
TRBV29-1,-,TRBJ2-1,13,CSAEGWAYNEQFF
TRBV2,-,TRBJ2-3,13,CASSGVDRNTQYF
TRBV24-1,few,TRBJ2-1,13,CATSNQGGNEQFF
TRBV5-1,few,TRBJ1-1,14,CASSSGQGRTEAFF
TRBV20-1,few,TRBJ2-3,15,CSARDFQAFADTQYF
TRBV11-3,few,TRBJ2-1,17,CASSPGMASGSYNEQFF
TRBV20-1,many,TRBJ2-1,14,CSAHGTGPRSEQFF
TRBV7-8,many,TRBJ2-7,17,CASSPPLRLAGVNEQYF
TRBV27,-,TRBJ2-1,13,CASSLGGHNEQFF
TRBV19,few,TRBJ1-6,16,CASSFGRSYNNSPLHF
TRBV27,-,TRBJ2-2,13,CATKGGPGGELFF
TRBV24-1,-,TRBJ2-5,14,CATSESRGRETQYF
TRBV27,few,TRBJ2-6,14,CASSYGSGANVLTF
TRBV9,-,TRBJ2-3,14,CASSVYREGGTQYF
TRBV5-1,few,TRBJ2-1,16,CASSLGALSSYNEQFF
TRBV4-3,many,TRBJ2-4,17,CASSQDPVAGASDIQYF
TRBV2,-,TRBJ1-6,15,CASSEASSYNSPLHF
TRBV29-1,few,TRBJ1-1,12,CSTSTGNTEAFF
TRBV2,many,TRBJ2-5,11,CASRRQGVLYF
TRBV19,many,TRBJ1-5,12,CASSMGNQPQHF
TRBV7-8,-,TRBJ2-1,16,CASSLAGRGTYNEQFF
TRBV20-1,many,TRBJ1-6,17,CSARVRQEIERGSPLHF
TRBV28,-,TRBJ2-6,17,CASHPNPVRVWANVLSF